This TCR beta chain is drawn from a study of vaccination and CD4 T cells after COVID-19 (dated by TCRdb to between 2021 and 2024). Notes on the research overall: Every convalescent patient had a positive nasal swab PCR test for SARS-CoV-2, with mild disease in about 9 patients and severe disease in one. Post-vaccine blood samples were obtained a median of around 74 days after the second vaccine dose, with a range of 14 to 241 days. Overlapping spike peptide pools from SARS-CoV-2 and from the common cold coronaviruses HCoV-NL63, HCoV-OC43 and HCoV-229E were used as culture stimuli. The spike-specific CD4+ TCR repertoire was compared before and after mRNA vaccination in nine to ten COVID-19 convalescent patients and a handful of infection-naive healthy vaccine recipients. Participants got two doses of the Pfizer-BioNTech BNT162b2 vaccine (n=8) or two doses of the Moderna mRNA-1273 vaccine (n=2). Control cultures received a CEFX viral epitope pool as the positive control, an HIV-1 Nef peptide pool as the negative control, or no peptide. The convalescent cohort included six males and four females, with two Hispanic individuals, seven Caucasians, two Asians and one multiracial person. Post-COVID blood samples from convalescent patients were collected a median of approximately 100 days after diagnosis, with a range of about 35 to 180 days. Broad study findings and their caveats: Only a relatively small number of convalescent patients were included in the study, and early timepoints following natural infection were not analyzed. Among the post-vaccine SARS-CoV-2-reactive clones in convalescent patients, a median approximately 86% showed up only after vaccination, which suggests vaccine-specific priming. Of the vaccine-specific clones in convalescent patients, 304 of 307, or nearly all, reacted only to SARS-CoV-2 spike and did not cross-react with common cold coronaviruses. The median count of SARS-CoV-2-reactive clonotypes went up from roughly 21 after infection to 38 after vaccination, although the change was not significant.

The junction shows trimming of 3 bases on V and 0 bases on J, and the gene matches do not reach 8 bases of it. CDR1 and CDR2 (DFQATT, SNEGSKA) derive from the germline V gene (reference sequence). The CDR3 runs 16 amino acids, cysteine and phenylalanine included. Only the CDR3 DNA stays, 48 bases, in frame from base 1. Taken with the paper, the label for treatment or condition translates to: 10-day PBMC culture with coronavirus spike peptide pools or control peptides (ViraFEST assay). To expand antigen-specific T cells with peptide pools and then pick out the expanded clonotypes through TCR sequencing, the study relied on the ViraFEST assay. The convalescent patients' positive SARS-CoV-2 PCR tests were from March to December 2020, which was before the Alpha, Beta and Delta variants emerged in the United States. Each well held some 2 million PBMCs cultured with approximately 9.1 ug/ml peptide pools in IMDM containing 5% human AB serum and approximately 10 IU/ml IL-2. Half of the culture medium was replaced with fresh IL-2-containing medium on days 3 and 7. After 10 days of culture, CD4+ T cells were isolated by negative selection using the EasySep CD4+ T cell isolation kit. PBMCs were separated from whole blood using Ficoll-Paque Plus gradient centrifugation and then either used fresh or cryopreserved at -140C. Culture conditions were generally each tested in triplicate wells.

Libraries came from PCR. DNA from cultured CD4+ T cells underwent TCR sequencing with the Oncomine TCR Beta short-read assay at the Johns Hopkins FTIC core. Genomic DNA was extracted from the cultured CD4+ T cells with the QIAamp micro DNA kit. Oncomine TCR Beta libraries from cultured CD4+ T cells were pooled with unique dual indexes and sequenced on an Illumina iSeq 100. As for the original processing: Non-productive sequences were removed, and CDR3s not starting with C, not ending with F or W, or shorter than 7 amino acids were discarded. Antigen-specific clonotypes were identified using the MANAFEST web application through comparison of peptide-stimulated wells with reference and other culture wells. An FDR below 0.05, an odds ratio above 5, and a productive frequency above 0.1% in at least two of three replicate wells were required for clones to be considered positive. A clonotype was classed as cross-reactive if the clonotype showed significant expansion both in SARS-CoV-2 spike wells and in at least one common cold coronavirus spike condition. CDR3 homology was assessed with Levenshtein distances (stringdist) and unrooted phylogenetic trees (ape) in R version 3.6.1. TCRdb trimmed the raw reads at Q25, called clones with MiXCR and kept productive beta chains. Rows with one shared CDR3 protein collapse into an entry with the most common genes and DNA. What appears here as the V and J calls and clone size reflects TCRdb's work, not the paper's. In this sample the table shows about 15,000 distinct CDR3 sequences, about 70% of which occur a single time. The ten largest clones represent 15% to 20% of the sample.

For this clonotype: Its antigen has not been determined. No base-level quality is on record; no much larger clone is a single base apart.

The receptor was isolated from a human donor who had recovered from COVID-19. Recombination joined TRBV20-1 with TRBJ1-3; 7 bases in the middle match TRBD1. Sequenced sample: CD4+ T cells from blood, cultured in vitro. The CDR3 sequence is CSASRDSPSSGNTIYF. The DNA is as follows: TGCAGTGCTAGCCGGGACAGCCCGAGCTCTGGAAACACCATATATTTT.